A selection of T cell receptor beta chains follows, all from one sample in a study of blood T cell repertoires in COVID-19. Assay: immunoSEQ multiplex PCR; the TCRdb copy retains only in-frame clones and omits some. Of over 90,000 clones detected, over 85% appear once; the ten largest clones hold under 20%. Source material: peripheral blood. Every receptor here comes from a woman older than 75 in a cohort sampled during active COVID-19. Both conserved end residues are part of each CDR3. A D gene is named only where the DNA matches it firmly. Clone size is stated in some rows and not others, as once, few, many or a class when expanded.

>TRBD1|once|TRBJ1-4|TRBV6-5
CASSYSRGREEKLFF
TGTGCCAGCAGTTACTCAAGGGGGCGCGAAGAAAAACTGTTTTTT
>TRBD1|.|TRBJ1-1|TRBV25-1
CASSARGQSEAFF
TGTGCCAGCAGTGCCCGGGGACAGTCTGAAGCTTTCTTT
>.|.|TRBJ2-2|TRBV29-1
CSVQGSPSNTGELFF
TGCAGCGTTCAAGGTTCCCCCTCGAACACCGGGGAGCTGTTTTTT
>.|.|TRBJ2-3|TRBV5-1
CASSLVGTPRTDTQYF
TGCGCCAGCAGCTTGGTCGGGACACCTCGCACAGATACGCAGTATTTT
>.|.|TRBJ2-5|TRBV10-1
CASSGGLGAGTQYF
TGCGCCAGCAGTGGGGGTTTGGGGGCCGGGACCCAGTACTTC
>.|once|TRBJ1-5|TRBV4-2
CASSQDFDQPQHF
TGTGCCAGCAGCCAAGACTTCGATCAGCCCCAGCATTTT
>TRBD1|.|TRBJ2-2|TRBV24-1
CATSDSRTGVTGELFF
TGTGCCACCAGTGATTCCCGGACAGGGGTGACTGGGGAGCTGTTTTTT
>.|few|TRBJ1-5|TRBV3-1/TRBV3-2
CASSQEGEPQHF
TGTGCCAGCAGCCAAGAAGGGGAGCCCCAGCATTTT
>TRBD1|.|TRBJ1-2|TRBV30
CAWSASQWTGGWHTF
TGTGCCTGGAGCGCAAGCCAATGGACAGGGGGGTGGCACACCTTC
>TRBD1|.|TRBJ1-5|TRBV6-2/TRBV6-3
CASSWDRSNQPQHF
TGTGCCAGCAGTTGGGACAGGAGCAATCAGCCCCAGCATTTT
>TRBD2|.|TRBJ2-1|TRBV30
CAWRTLAGGLYNEQFF
TGTGCCTGGAGGACCTTGGCGGGGGGTCTTTACAATGAGCAGTTCTTC
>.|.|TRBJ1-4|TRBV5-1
CASSLGPTGSTNEKLFF
TGCGCCAGCAGCTTGGGCCCGACAGGTTCAACTAATGAAAAACTGTTTTTT
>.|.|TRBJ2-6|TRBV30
CAWSLGLSGANVLTF
TGTGCCTGGAGCCTGGGACTTTCTGGGGCCAACGTCCTGACTTTC
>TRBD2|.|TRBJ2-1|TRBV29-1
CSVGGGGANEQFF
TGCAGCGTTGGAGGCGGGGGGGCAAATGAGCAGTTCTTC
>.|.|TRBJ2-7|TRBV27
CASSFRAAGGEQYF
TGTGCCAGCAGTTTCAGGGCCGCCGGTGGCGAGCAGTACTTC
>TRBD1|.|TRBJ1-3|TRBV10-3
CAISGERTGGNTIYF
TGTGCCATCAGTGGTGAGAGGACAGGGGGAAACACCATATATTTT
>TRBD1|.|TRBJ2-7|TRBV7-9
CASSWTGGTYEQYF
TGTGCCAGCAGCTGGACAGGGGGCACCTACGAGCAGTACTTC
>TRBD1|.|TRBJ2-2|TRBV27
CASGPGTANTGELFF
TGTGCCAGCGGACCAGGGACAGCGAACACCGGGGAGCTGTTTTTT
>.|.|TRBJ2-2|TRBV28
CASRRQYTGELFF
TGTGCCAGCAGGAGACAGTACACCGGGGAGCTGTTTTTT
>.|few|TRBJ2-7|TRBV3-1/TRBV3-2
CASSQRFAGSYEQYF
TGTGCCAGCAGCCAGCGCTTTGCGGGGTCCTACGAGCAGTACTTC
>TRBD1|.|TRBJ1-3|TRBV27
CASSSTGGVTGNTIYF
TGTGCCAGCAGCTCGACAGGGGGAGTAACTGGAAACACCATATATTTT
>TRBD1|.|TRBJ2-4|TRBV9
CASSPRQGVSIQYF
TGTGCCAGCAGCCCCCGGCAGGGGGTGAGCATTCAGTACTTC
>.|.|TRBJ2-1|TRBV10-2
CASSPDSSYNEQFF
TGCGCCAGCAGTCCCGACAGCTCCTACAATGAGCAGTTCTTC
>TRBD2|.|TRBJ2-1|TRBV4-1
CASSQDRGLAGLAPFF
TGCGCCAGCAGCCAAGATAGGGGACTAGCGGGACTAGCACCGTTCTTC
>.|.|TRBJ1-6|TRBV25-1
CASRALDSPLHF
TGTGCCAGCAGGGCCTTGGATTCACCCCTCCACTTT
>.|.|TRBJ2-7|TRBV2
CASSLQGGEQYF
TGTGCCAGCAGTTTACAGGGCGGCGAGCAGTACTTC
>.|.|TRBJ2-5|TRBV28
CASSSSRLSRETQYF
TGTGCCAGCAGTTCTTCCCGTCTGTCTAGGGAGACCCAGTACTTC
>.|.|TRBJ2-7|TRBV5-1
CASTTTGSSYEQYF
TGCGCCAGCACCACTACCGGGAGCTCCTACGAGCAGTACTTC